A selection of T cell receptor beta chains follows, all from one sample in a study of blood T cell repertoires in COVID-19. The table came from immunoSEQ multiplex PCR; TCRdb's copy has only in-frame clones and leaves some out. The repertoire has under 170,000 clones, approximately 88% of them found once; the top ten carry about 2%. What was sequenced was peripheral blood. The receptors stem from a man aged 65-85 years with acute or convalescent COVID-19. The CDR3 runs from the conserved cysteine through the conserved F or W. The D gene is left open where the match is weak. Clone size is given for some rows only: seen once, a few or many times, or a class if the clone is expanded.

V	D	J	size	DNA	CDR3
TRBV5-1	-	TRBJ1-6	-	TGCGCCAGCAGCCGAAGAGGCGGTGGACCCCTCCACTTT	CASSRRGGGPLHF
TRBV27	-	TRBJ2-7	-	TGTGCCAGCAAACAGGCTAGCGCTAGCTCCTACGAGCAGTACTTC	CASKQASASSYEQYF
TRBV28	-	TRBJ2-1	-	TGTGCCAGCAGTTTAGTCGGGGTATCAAGCAATGAGCAGTTCTTC	CASSLVGVSSNEQFF
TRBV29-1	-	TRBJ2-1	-	TGCAGCGTTGAGCGAGGGACTTCCTACAATGAGCAGTTCTTC	CSVERGTSYNEQFF
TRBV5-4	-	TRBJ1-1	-	TGTGCCAGCAGCTTGGGGCAACGGAACACTGAAGCTTTCTTT	CASSLGQRNTEAFF
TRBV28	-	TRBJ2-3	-	TGTGCCAGCAGCCCAGTTGACACAGATACGCAGTATTTT	CASSPVDTDTQYF
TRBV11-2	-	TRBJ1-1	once	TGTGCCAGCAGCCTCTATAGTGAAGCTTTCTTT	CASSLYSEAFF
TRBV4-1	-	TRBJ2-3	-	TGCGCCAGCAGCCAAGGGGGGGTAACCCCCGGGGCGCAGTATTTT	CASSQGGVTPGAQYF
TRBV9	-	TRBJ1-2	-	TGTGCCAGCAGCGTAGATCAGGGGCAGTTCAACTATGGCTACACCTTC	CASSVDQGQFNYGYTF
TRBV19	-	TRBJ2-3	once	TGTGCCAGTAGTATTGGGGGGGGGCGCCCCACAGATACGCAGTATTTT	CASSIGGGRPTDTQYF
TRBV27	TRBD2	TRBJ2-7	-	TGTGCCAGCAGTTTAAACGGACTAGCGGGAGGCGAGCAGTACTTC	CASSLNGLAGGEQYF
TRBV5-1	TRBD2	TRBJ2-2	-	TGCGCCAGCAGCCCGGGGGGACTAGGGTACACCGGGGAGCTGTTTTTT	CASSPGGLGYTGELFF
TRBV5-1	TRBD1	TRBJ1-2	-	TGCGCCAGCAGCTTGGAACCGGGACAGGCCGCGTATGGCTACACCTTC	CASSLEPGQAAYGYTF
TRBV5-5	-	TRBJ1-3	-	TGTGCCAGCACGCAGAACACAGCTGGAAACACCATATATTTT	CASTQNTAGNTIYF
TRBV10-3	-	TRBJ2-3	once	TGTGCCATCAGTGAGTCGTCTTTAGATACGCAGTATTTT	CAISESSLDTQYF
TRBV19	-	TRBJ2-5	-	TGTGCCAGTTCCTGGACAGATAAAGAGACCCAGTACTTC	CASSWTDKETQYF
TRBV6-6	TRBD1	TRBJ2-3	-	TGTGCCAGCAGTCGGACACCAGGGGGACGCACAGATACGCAGTATTTT	CASSRTPGGRTDTQYF
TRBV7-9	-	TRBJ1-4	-	TGTGCCAGCAGCCCGGGTGGAGGGCTGTTTTTT	CASSPGGGLFF